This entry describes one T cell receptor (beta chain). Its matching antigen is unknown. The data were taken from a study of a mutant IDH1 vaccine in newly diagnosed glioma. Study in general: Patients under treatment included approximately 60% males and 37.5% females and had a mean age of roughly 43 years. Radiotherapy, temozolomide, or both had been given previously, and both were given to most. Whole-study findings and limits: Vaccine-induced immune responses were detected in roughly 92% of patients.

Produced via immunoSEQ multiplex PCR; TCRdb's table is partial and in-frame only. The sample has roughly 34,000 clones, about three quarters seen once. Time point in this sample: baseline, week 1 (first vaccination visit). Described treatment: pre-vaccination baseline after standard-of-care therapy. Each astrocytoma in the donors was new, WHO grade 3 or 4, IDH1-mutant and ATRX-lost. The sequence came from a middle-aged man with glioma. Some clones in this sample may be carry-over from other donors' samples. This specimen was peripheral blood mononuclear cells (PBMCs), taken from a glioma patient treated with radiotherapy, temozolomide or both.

DNA for the CDR3: TGTGCCAGCAGTCCCTCCGGGGGATCTGGGGCCAACGTCCTGACTTTC. Protein sequence: CASSPSGGSGANVLTF. The V gene is TRBV6-6, the J gene TRBJ2-6; D is perhaps TRBD2 (6 bases). CDR3 length: 16 amino acids. Trimming took 5 bases from V and 1 from J, leaving 12 bases between them. CDR1 is MNHNY, CDR2 SVGAGI, per germline (reference sequence).